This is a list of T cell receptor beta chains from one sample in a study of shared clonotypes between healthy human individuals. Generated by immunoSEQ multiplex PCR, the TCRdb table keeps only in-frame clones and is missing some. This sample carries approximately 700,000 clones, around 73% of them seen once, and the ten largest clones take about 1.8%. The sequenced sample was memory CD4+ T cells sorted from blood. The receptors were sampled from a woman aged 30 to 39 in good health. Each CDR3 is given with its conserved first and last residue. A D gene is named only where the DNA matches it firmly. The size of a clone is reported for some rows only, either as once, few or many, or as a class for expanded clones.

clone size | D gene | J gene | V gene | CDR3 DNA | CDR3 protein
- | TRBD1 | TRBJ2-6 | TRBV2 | TGTGCCAGCCCGGACAGGTGCTTAGGCTCTGGGGCCAACGTCCTGACTTTC | CASPDRCLGSGANVLTF
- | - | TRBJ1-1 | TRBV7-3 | TGTGCCAGCAGCCCCGATCGGATGTGGGGAACTGAAGCTTTCTTT | CASSPDRMWGTEAFF
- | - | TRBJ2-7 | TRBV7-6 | TGTGCCAGCAGCTTAGGGACCTATGACTACGAGCAGTACTTC | CASSLGTYDYEQYF
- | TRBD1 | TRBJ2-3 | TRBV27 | TGTGCCACCCACGAGAACAGGGGTTGGTCAGATACGCAGTATTTT | CATHENRGWSDTQYF
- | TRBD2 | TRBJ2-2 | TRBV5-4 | TGTGCCAGCAGTTTAGCGGGAGGGATCACCGGGGAGCTGTTTTTT | CASSLAGGITGELFF
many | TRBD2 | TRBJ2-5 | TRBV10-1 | TGCGCCAGCAGTGAGGGAGCGGGAGCGGGGCAAGAGACCCAGTACTTC | CASSEGAGAGQETQYF
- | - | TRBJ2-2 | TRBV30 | TGTGCTTTGGGGGGCAGGAACACCGGGGAGCTGTTTTTT | CALGGRNTGELFF
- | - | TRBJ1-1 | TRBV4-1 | TGCGCCAGCAGCCGGGCCAGGATGAACACTGAAGCTTTCTTT | CASSRARMNTEAFF
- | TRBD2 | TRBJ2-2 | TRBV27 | TGTGCCAGCAGTTTAAAAGGCGGGAGTGTCGGGGAGCTGTTTTTT | CASSLKGGSVGELFF
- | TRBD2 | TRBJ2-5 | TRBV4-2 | TGTGCCAGCAGCCAGGGGACGGGAGGGTGGACCCAAGAGACCCAGTACTTC | CASSQGTGGWTQETQYF
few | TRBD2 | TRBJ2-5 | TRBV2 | TGTGCCAGCAGCCGGACTAGCGGGAGGGAGACCCAGTACTTC | CASSRTSGRETQYF
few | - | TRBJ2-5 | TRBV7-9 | TGTGCCAGCAGCTTAGCAAGGCAGAAACAAGAGACCCAGTACTTC | CASSLARQKQETQYF
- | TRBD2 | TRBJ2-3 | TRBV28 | TGTGCCAGCAGCTCTGCCCTGGGGAGGGGTAGCACAGATACGCAGTATTTT | CASSSALGRGSTDTQYF
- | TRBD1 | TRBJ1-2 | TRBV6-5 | TGTGCCAGCAGTTATTCGACAGGGGCCTATGGCTACACCTTC | CASSYSTGAYGYTF
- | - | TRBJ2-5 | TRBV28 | TGTGCCAGCACCCTAGTTGGAGGCGAGACCCAGTACTTC | CASTLVGGETQYF
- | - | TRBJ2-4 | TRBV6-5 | TGTGCCAGCAGTTACAGGCGGCGGAAAAACATTCAGTACTTC | CASSYRRRKNIQYF
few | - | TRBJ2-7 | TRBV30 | TGTGCCTGGAGTGTACTGGGATCCTACGAGCAGTACTTC | CAWSVLGSYEQYF
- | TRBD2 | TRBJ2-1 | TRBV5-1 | TGCGCCAGCAGCTTCAACCAACTAGCGGGAGGATACAATGAGCAGTTCTTC | CASSFNQLAGGYNEQFF
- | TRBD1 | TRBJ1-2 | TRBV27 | TGTGCCAGCAGCTCCCACAGGGGTGGCTACACCTTC | CASSSHRGGYTF
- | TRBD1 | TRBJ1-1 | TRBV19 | TGTGCCAGTAGTAAGGACAGGGGGCGGAACACTGAAGCTTTCTTT | CASSKDRGRNTEAFF
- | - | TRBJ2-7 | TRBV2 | TGTGCCAGCAGTGAGGGGCAAGAAGGGATCTACGAGCAGTACTTC | CASSEGQEGIYEQYF
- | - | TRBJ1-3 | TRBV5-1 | TGCGCCAGCAGCTTGGACGGCCTAAGAAGCTCTGGAAACACCATATATTTT | CASSLDGLRSSGNTIYF
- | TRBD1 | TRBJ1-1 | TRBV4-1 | TGCGCCAGCAGCCAACTAGGGACAGGGAGGACTGAAGCTTTCTTT | CASSQLGTGRTEAFF
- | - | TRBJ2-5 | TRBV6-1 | TGTGCCAGCGAAGCCGGGGACCGAGAGACCCAGTACTTC | CASEAGDRETQYF
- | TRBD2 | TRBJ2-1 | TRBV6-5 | TGTGCCAGCAGCCCGAACGGGAGGGCCTCTAATGAGCAGTTCTTC | CASSPNGRASNEQFF
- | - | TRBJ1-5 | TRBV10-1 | TGCGCCAGCAGTCCCATCCTCGTTTCTGAGAAGGGGGATAGCAATCAGCCCCAGCATTTT | CASSPILVSEKGDSNQPQHF
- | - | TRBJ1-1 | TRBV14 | TGTGCCAGCAGCCTACGTCCAGTGACTGAAGCTTTCTTT | CASSLRPVTEAFF
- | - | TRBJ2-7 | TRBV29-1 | TGCAGCGTCGCTAGGGGTATCCACGAGCAGTACTTC | CSVARGIHEQYF
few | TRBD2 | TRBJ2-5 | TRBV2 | TGTGCCAGCAGAGGGGATCAGGGAGGGTGGGAGACCCAGTACTTC | CASRGDQGGWETQYF
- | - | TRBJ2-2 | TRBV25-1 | TGTGCCAGCAGTGAATCCCCCCATGCTACGAACACCGGGGAGCTGTTTTTT | CASSESPHATNTGELFF
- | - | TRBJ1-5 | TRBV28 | TGTGCCAGCAGTTTAATATCGGTTAGCAATCAGCCCCAGCATTTT | CASSLISVSNQPQHF
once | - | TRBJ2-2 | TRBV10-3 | TGTGCCATTGGACTAACACAGGGCGGGGAGCTGTTTTTT | CAIGLTQGGELFF
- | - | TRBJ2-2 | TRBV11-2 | TGTGCCAGCAGCTTAGGAGGGGCGAACACCGGGGAGCTGTTTTTT | CASSLGGANTGELFF
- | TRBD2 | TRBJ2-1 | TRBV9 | TGTGCCAGCAGCGTAGGGTTAGCGGGAGACCCCTACAATGAGCAGTTCTTC | CASSVGLAGDPYNEQFF
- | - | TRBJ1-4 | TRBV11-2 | TGTGCCAGCAGCTTAGGAACAGGGCGGCAACTGTTTTTT | CASSLGTGRQLFF
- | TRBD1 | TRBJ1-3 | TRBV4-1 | TGCGCCAGCAGCCAAGAGGGTAGGGGGCTCGGAAACACCATATATTTT | CASSQEGRGLGNTIYF
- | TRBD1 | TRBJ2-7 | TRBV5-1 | TGCGCCAGCAGCTTACCGACAGGGGAGTTCTACGAGCAGTACTTC | CASSLPTGEFYEQYF
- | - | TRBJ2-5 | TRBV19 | TGTGCCAGTAGTAGAAACCGAGAAGAGACCCAGTACTTC | CASSRNREETQYF
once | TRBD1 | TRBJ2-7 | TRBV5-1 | TGCGCCAGCAGCTTGTTTGGACAGGGACCCTACGAGCAGTACTTC | CASSLFGQGPYEQYF
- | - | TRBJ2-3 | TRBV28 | TGTGCCAGCCTAAATAGGCATACGCAGTATTTT | CASLNRHTQYF
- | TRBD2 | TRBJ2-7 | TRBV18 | TGTGCCAGCTCAAAAGGGACTACCTTCGGCCTCTCTGAGCGGCAGTACTTC | CASSKGTTFGLSERQYF
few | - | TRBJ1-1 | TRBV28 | TGTGCCAGCAGTCCAACGGGACGGAATGAAGCTTTCTTT | CASSPTGRNEAFF
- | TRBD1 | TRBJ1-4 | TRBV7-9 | TGTGCCAGCAGTTCTAGACAGGGGGGGTCTAATGAAAAACTGTTTTTT | CASSSRQGGSNEKLFF
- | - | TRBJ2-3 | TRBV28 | TGTGCCAGCAGCCCCGGCAACACAGATACGCAGTATTTT | CASSPGNTDTQYF
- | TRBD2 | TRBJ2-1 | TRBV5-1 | TGCGCCAGCAGCTTGGCCATGAGCGGGAGCTCCTACAATGAGCAGTTCTTC | CASSLAMSGSSYNEQFF
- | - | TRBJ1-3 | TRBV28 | TGTGCCACCTTTCTCGCAGGTGGAAACACCATATATTTT | CATFLAGGNTIYF
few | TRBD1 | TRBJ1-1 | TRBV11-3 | TGTGCCAGCAGTGCAGGGGGAGGGGCATCAACTGAAGCTTTCTTT | CASSAGGGASTEAFF
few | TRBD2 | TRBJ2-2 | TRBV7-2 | TGTGCCAGCAGCTTCCTAGCGGGAACAACTGCCACCGGGGAGCTGTTTTTT | CASSFLAGTTATGELFF
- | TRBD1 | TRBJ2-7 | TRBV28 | TGTGCCAGCAGTTCCCCAGGGGGCGGCGGGTACGAGCAGTACTTC | CASSSPGGGGYEQYF
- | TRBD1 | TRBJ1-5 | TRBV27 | TGTGCCAGCAGCCCGGGACAGAGCCCCCGCAATCAGCCCCAGCATTTT | CASSPGQSPRNQPQHF
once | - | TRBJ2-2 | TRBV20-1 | TGCAGTGCTAGGAGGGGGAGGGGGCTGTTTTTT | CSARRGRGLFF
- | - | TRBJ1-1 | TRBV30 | TGTGCCTGGAGTAAGGAGAACGGTGGCACTGAAGCTTTCTTT | CAWSKENGGTEAFF
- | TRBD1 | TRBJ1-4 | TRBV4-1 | TGCGCCAGCAGCCAAGGCGCAGGGGGCGCATCGGCTGAAAAACTGTTTTTT | CASSQGAGGASAEKLFF
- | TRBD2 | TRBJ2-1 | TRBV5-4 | TGTGCCAGCAGCCGAGATAGCGGGGAATACAATGAGCAGTTCTTC | CASSRDSGEYNEQFF
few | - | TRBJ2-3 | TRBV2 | TGTGCCAGCAAGGTCTGGCGGCAGCCCACAGATACGCAGTATTTT | CASKVWRQPTDTQYF